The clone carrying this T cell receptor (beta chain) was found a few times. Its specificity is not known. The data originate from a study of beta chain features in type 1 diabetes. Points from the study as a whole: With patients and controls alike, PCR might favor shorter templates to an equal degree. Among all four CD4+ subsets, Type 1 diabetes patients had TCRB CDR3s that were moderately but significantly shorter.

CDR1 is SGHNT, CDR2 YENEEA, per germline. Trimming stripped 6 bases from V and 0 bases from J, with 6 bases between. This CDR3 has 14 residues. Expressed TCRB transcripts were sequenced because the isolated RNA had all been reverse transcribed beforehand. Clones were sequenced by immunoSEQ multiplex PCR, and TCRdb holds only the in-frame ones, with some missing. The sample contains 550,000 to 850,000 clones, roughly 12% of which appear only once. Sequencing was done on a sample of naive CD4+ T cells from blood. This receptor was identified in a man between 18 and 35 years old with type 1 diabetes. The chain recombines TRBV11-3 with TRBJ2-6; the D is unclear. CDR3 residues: CASSRTSGANVLTF. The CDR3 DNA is TGTGCCAGCAGTCGAACCTCTGGGGCCAACGTCCTGACTTTC.